Listed below are T cell receptor beta chains from one sample, sequenced in a study of cytomegalovirus exposure and HLA in healthy donors. Assay: immunoSEQ multiplex PCR; the TCRdb copy retains only in-frame clones and omits some. The table lists about 130,000 clones, roughly 70% of them singletons. The sample comprised PBMCs. These receptors all stem from a man aged 30 to 39 in good health and CMV-seronegative. Each CDR3 is given with its conserved first and last residue. The D gene is left open where the match is weak. Expanded clones are given a class, and other clones once, few, many or no size at all.

d_call	v_call	j_call	clone_size	cdr3_length	cdr3_aa	cdr3_nt
-	TRBV7-9	TRBJ1-2	-	12	CASSWENYGYTF	TGTGCCAGCAGCTGGGAGAACTATGGCTACACCTTC
-	TRBV5-4	TRBJ2-3	-	12	CASSRGTDTQYF	TGTGCCAGCAGTCGAGGCACAGATACGCAGTATTTT
TRBD1	TRBV5-1	TRBJ2-3	-	14	CASSLQGAEDTQYF	TGCGCCAGCAGCCTACAGGGGGCGGAAGATACGCAGTATTTT
-	TRBV7-3	TRBJ1-6	-	13	CASSFRGGSPLHF	TGTGCCAGCAGCTTCCGAGGGGGTTCACCCCTCCACTTT
-	TRBV28	TRBJ2-7	few	14	CASSWPGLTYEQYF	TGTGCCAGCAGCTGGCCGGGACTCACCTACGAGCAGTACTTC
TRBD1	TRBV5-6	TRBJ1-2	-	15	CASSLARDRGLGYTF	TGTGCCAGCAGCTTGGCCCGGGACAGGGGGCTTGGCTACACCTTC
TRBD2	TRBV10-1	TRBJ2-5	-	14	CASSESGREETQYF	TGCGCCAGCAGTGAGTCGGGGAGGGAAGAGACCCAGTACTTC
-	TRBV4-1	TRBJ2-7	-	17	CASSQDQGLLASYEQYF	TGCGCCAGCAGCCAAGATCAGGGTCTCCTGGCCTCCTACGAGCAGTACTTC
TRBD2	TRBV30	TRBJ2-5	-	15	CAWSVSGGASETQYF	TGTGCCTGGAGTGTTAGCGGGGGGGCCTCGGAGACCCAGTACTTC
TRBD1	TRBV19	TRBJ2-7	-	15	CASSLRTGGRNEQYF	TGTGCCAGTAGTCTACGGACAGGGGGTAGGAACGAGCAGTACTTC
-	TRBV28	TRBJ2-7	-	15	CASTFGSRGSYEQYF	TGTGCCAGCACCTTTGGCAGCCGAGGGTCCTACGAGCAGTACTTC
-	TRBV5-1	TRBJ2-3	-	13	CASSLPRLDTQYF	TGCGCCAGCAGCTTACCCAGGTTGGATACGCAGTATTTT
-	TRBV28	TRBJ1-2	-	14	CASSFIQGWDGYTF	TGTGCCAGCAGTTTCATACAGGGTTGGGACGGCTACACCTTC
-	TRBV5-5	TRBJ1-5	-	15	CASSLRGSQDQPQHF	TGTGCCAGCAGCTTGAGGGGCAGCCAGGATCAGCCCCAGCATTTT
TRBD1	TRBV6-5	TRBJ2-5	-	13	CASSRQGTETQYF	TGTGCCAGCAGCAGACAGGGAACAGAGACCCAGTACTTC
-	TRBV10-3	TRBJ1-2	-	15	CAISESTFGPLGYTF	TGTGCCATCAGTGAGTCGACGTTTGGGCCTCTAGGCTACACCTTC
TRBD1	TRBV5-6	TRBJ1-6	-	14	CASSLGQGHSPLHF	TGTGCCAGCAGCTTGGGACAGGGACATTCACCCCTCCACTTT
TRBD1	TRBV5-1	TRBJ2-5	-	14	CASSLVGGEETQYF	TGCGCCAGCAGCTTGGTAGGGGGCGAAGAGACCCAGTACTTC
-	TRBV6-5	TRBJ2-7	-	15	CASSFSIEVADKQYF	TGTGCCAGCAGTTTCTCCATCGAGGTAGCGGATAAACAGTACTTC
TRBD1	TRBV5-1	TRBJ1-2	few	16	CASSLGTGEMRHGYTF	TGCGCCAGCAGCCTTGGGACAGGGGAAATGCGTCATGGCTACACCTTC
-	TRBV9	TRBJ2-6	-	19	CASSQDWRQEFSGANVLTF	TGTGCCAGCAGCCAAGATTGGAGACAGGAGTTCTCTGGGGCCAACGTCCTGACTTTC
TRBD1	TRBV9	TRBJ2-1	-	17	CASSTLPGQRSGNEQFF	TGTGCCAGCAGCACCCTCCCGGGACAGAGATCCGGGAATGAGCAGTTCTTC
TRBD2	TRBV5-1	TRBJ2-7	-	15	CASSLGSGATYEQYF	TGCGCCAGCAGCTTGGGGAGCGGGGCAACCTACGAGCAGTACTTC
-	TRBV6-1	TRBJ1-2	-	14	CAILLATGGHGYTF	TGTGCCATCCTGTTAGCTACGGGGGGCCATGGCTACACCTTC
TRBD1	TRBV12-5	TRBJ1-1	-	17	CASGSGGAGQGNTEAFF	TGTGCTAGTGGTTCGGGGGGGGCGGGACAGGGGAACACTGAAGCTTTCTTT
-	TRBV10-3	TRBJ2-7	-	14	CAISDGQIVYEQYF	TGTGCCATCAGTGACGGACAAATAGTCTACGAGCAGTACTTC
-	TRBV7-8	TRBJ2-1	-	13	CASSLFRHNEQFF	TGTGCCAGCAGCTTATTTCGTCACAATGAGCAGTTCTTC